The rows below give T cell receptor beta chains drawn from one sample of a study of blood T cell repertoires in COVID-19. This table comes from immunoSEQ multiplex PCR, and its TCRdb copy is limited to in-frame clones, with some not included. The repertoire holds a few hundred thousand clones, 80% to 90% seen once, with about 1% in the top ten. What was sequenced was PBMCs or T cells enriched from blood (not recorded which). The origin of the receptors is a young man who had recovered from COVID-19. Each CDR3 is given with its conserved first and last residue. D genes are given only for firm matches. Clone size is not always given. Where it is, it says once, few, many or a class for expanded clones.

abundance,v_gene,j_gene,d_gene,CDR3nt,CDR3aa
few,TRBV7-8,TRBJ1-6,NA,TGTGCCAGCAGCCTGACAGGCTCCAAAGGGAATTCACCCCTCCACTTT,CASSLTGSKGNSPLHF
NA,TRBV30,TRBJ2-7,NA,TGTGCCTGGAGGAAGAGCCACGAGCAGTACTTC,CAWRKSHEQYF
NA,TRBV7-2,TRBJ1-1,NA,TGTGCCAGCAGCTCGACAGAGAACACTGAAGCTTTCTTT,CASSSTENTEAFF
NA,TRBV6-5,TRBJ1-2,NA,TGTGCCAGCAGTAATGCCCCCGACTCATTTTGGGGCTACACCTTC,CASSNAPDSFWGYTF
NA,TRBV28,TRBJ2-7,TRBD2,TGTGCCAGCAGCCTTAGCGGGATATCCTACGAGCAGTACTTC,CASSLSGISYEQYF
once,TRBV7-2,TRBJ2-7,TRBD1,TGTGCCAGCAGCTTGGTTTCCGGGACAGGGATGTACGAGCAGTACTTC,CASSLVSGTGMYEQYF
NA,TRBV11-2,TRBJ2-2,NA,TGTGCCAGCAGGGCTAGCGAATACACCGGGGAGCTGTTTTTT,CASRASEYTGELFF
once,TRBV23-1,TRBJ2-7,TRBD2,TGCGCCAGCAGTCAACTAAGACGCCTACTAGCGGGTTACGAGCAGTACTTC,CASSQLRRLLAGYEQYF
NA,TRBV4-1,TRBJ2-7,TRBD1,TGCGCCAGCAGCAACCGGGACAGGAGTTACGAGCAGTACTTC,CASSNRDRSYEQYF
NA,TRBV7-2,TRBJ1-4,NA,TGTGCCAGCAGTCTCGAGTTTTGGCAGCGTAATGAAAAACTGTTTTTT,CASSLEFWQRNEKLFF
NA,TRBV12-3/TRBV12-4,TRBJ2-6,NA,TGTGCCAGCAGCCTATTGGCCAACGTCCTGACTTTC,CASSLLANVLTF
NA,TRBV5-1,TRBJ1-1,NA,TGCGCCAGCAGCTCTAACACAGTGAACACTGAAGCTTTCTTT,CASSSNTVNTEAFF
NA,TRBV6-1,TRBJ1-1,NA,TGTGCCAGCAGTGAAAACGGGGGTAACACTGAAGCTTTCTTT,CASSENGGNTEAFF
NA,TRBV6-2/TRBV6-3,TRBJ2-7,TRBD2,TGTGCCAGCAGTTACGACATCATGAGCGGGAGGGAAAACGAGCAGTACTTC,CASSYDIMSGRENEQYF
NA,TRBV5-6,TRBJ2-5,TRBD1,TGTGCCAGCAGCTTGGCCCTACGGGACAGGGGAGAGACCCAGTACTTC,CASSLALRDRGETQYF
NA,TRBV5-6,TRBJ1-3,NA,TGTGCCAGCAGACCGAGGGAGCTTGGAAACACCATATATTTT,CASRPRELGNTIYF
NA,TRBV21-1,TRBJ1-2,NA,TGTGCCAGCAGTCGACAGGGGCCCCTAGCTAACTATGGCTACACCTTC,CASSRQGPLANYGYTF
NA,TRBV5-8,TRBJ1-6,TRBD1,TGTGCCAGCACCCGCGGGACAGACCCATTAGAGAATTCACCCCTCCACTTT,CASTRGTDPLENSPLHF
once,TRBV19,TRBJ1-5,TRBD1,TGTGCCAGTACTCGCGGGACAGGGGGCCATCAGCCCCAGCATTTT,CASTRGTGGHQPQHF
NA,TRBV2,TRBJ2-1,TRBD1,TGTGCCAGCAGCGCCGGGACAGGGGTTTATAATGAGCAGTTCTTC,CASSAGTGVYNEQFF
NA,TRBV5-1,TRBJ2-3,TRBD2,TGCGCCAGCAGCTTGGCCGGGACTAGCGGATCTACGCAGTATTTT,CASSLAGTSGSTQYF
NA,TRBV29-1,TRBJ2-1,NA,TGCAGCGTTAGACTAGGAGTCTACAATGAGCAGTTCTTC,CSVRLGVYNEQFF
NA,TRBV19,TRBJ1-2,NA,TGTGCCAGCCACACTACACAGGGTGGCTATGGCTACACCTTC,CASHTTQGGYGYTF
NA,TRBV7-3,TRBJ2-5,NA,TGTGCCAGCAGCATACAGGGGGGGCAAGAGACCCAGTACTTC,CASSIQGGQETQYF
NA,TRBV27,TRBJ2-7,TRBD1,TGTGCCAGCAGTACCGGGACAGATACCTACGAGCAGTACTTC,CASSTGTDTYEQYF
NA,TRBV3-1/TRBV3-2,TRBJ1-4,NA,TGTGCCAGCAGCGCCTCCCGGGACAATAATGAAAAACTGTTTTTT,CASSASRDNNEKLFF
NA,TRBV18,TRBJ2-6,NA,TGTGCCAGCTCATCACAGACAGGCCGGGGGGTCGTCCTGACTTTC,CASSSQTGRGVVLTF
NA,TRBV19,TRBJ2-7,NA,TGTGCCAGTAGTATGCGGAAGTCCTACGAGCAGTACTTC,CASSMRKSYEQYF
NA,TRBV9,TRBJ1-3,NA,TGTGCCAGCAGCTTCGAGGACAGATCTGGAAACACCATATATTTT,CASSFEDRSGNTIYF
NA,TRBV10-2,TRBJ2-2,TRBD1,TGCGCCAGCAGAAGCCGGGACAGCAACACCGGGGAGCTGTTTTTT,CASRSRDSNTGELFF
NA,TRBV12-5,TRBJ1-5,NA,TGTGCTAGTGGTGCCGACAGCCTGCATCAGCCCCAGCATTTT,CASGADSLHQPQHF
NA,TRBV7-3,TRBJ2-2,NA,TGTGCCAGCAGCCCGGACAGAGACACCGGGGAGCTGTTTTTT,CASSPDRDTGELFF
NA,TRBV15,TRBJ2-5,NA,TGTGCCACCAGCAGAGATTTGGCAGAGACCCAGTACTTC,CATSRDLAETQYF
once,TRBV5-8,TRBJ2-6,TRBD1,TGTGCCAGCAGCTTTGCCGACAGGGCATTTTCTCTGGGGCCCAACGTCCTGACTTTC,CASSFADRAFSLGPNVLTF
once,TRBV10-3,TRBJ1-4,NA,TGTGCCATCAGTGAGTCCAGAGGCAAACGAGAAAAACTGTTTTTT,CAISESRGKREKLFF
NA,TRBV27,TRBJ1-1,NA,TGTGCCAGCAGTAGGGAGATCCTGAACACTGAAGCTTTCTTT,CASSREILNTEAFF
NA,TRBV11-2,TRBJ2-2,TRBD2,TGTGCCAGCAGCTTAGATATACTAGCGGGGTACACCGGGGAGCTGTTTTTT,CASSLDILAGYTGELFF
NA,TRBV6-1,TRBJ1-5,TRBD1,TGTGCCAGCAGTGAAGGGCCCTACAGGGGGCGAAGCAATCAGCCCCAGCATTTT,CASSEGPYRGRSNQPQHF
NA,TRBV5-4,TRBJ1-2,NA,TGTGCCAGCAGCTTCGGGGGAAGCGGCTATGGCTACACCTTC,CASSFGGSGYGYTF
NA,TRBV6-5,TRBJ1-6,NA,TGTGCCAGCAGTTACTTCCGGGGTGGTAGGAATTCACCCCTCCACTTT,CASSYFRGGRNSPLHF
NA,TRBV19,TRBJ1-3,TRBD1,TGTGCCAGTAGAATCGGGACAGCTGGAAACACCATATATTTT,CASRIGTAGNTIYF
NA,TRBV3-1/TRBV3-2,TRBJ1-2,TRBD1,TGTGCCAGCAGTGGCACCGGGACAGTCTATGGCTACACCTTC,CASSGTGTVYGYTF
NA,TRBV5-5,TRBJ2-1,TRBD2,TGTGCCAGCAGCTTGAGTAGCGGGGGCTACAATGAGCAGTTCTTC,CASSLSSGGYNEQFF
NA,TRBV5-1,TRBJ2-5,NA,TGCGCCAGCAGCTTGGTAGCAGGGGAGACCCAGTACTTC,CASSLVAGETQYF
NA,TRBV5-1,TRBJ2-2,NA,TGCGCCAGCAGCCCTGGGGGGGCAGGATCAACCGGGGAGCTGTTTTTT,CASSPGGAGSTGELFF
NA,TRBV28,TRBJ1-5,NA,TGTGGGAGCGGGGGGTCGGGCAATCAGCCCCAGCATTTT,CGSGGSGNQPQHF
NA,TRBV24-1,TRBJ2-2,TRBD1,TGTGCCACCAGTGACATAGGACAGGGGGCGGCCGGGGAGCTGTTTTTT,CATSDIGQGAAGELFF
once,TRBV27,TRBJ2-2,NA,TGTGCCAGCAGTTTCAGAGGGGGGGAGCTGTTTTTT,CASSFRGGELFF
NA,TRBV18,TRBJ2-7,NA,TGTGCCAGCTCACCACCCGCGGGCTACGAGCAGTACTTC,CASSPPAGYEQYF
NA,TRBV6-5,TRBJ2-3,NA,TGTGCCAGCAGTTACCCCCTTAGCGGAAGCACAGATACGCAGTATTTT,CASSYPLSGSTDTQYF
NA,TRBV6-1,TRBJ1-2,NA,TGTGCCAGCAGTGAAAGTAGGACAATCGTGGGCTACACCTTC,CASSESRTIVGYTF
NA,TRBV3-1/TRBV3-2,TRBJ1-5,TRBD1,TGTGCCAGCAGCCCCTCAGGGGGAAAGGGAGATCAGCCCCAGCATTTT,CASSPSGGKGDQPQHF
NA,TRBV14,TRBJ2-3,TRBD1,TGTGCCAGCAGCCCCCCGGACAGGGGGCGGTGGGATACGCAGTATTTT,CASSPPDRGRWDTQYF